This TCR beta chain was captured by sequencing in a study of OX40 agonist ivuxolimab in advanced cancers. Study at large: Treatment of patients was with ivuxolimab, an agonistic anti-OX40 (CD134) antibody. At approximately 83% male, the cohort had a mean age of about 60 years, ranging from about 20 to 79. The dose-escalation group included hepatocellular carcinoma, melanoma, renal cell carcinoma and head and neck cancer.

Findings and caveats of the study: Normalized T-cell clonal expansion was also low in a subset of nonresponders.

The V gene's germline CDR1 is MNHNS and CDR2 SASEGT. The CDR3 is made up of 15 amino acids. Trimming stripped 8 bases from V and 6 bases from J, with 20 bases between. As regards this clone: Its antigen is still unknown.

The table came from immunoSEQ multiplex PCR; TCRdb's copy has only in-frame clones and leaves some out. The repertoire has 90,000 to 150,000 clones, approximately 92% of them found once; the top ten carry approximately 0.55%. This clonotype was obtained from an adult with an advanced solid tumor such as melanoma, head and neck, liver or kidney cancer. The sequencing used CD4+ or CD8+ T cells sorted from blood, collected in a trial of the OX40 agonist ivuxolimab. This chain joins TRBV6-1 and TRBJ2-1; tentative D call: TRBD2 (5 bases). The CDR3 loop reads CASGIAPQLGNEQFF. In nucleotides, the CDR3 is TGTGCCAGCGGAATAGCGCCCCAACTGGGCAATGAGCAGTTCTTC.